This TCR beta chain derives from a study of identical twins. Study outcomes and limitations: Excess low generation probability was seen in twin-shared out-of-frame alpha sequences.

As concerns this clonotype: Its antigen is not identified.

The cDNA had a unique molecular identifier and a template-switch universal primer site. TCRdb re-called the 5' RACE reads with MiXCR, one entry per CDR3 protein. Here the sample spans a few hundred thousand distinct CDR3 sequences, approximately 25% being singletons. The germline CDR1 and CDR2 sequences are SQVTM and ANQGSEA. The CDR3 runs to 11 residues. These same records also appear under a second study, on T cells expressing NK-cell markers. That paper states: Dominance of the CD3+CD56-NKG2C+ fraction by these clonotypes also held in a handful of donors.

The chain couples TRBV29-1 to TRBJ2-3; TRBD1 is a possible D gene (6 bases). Sequenced: CD4+ T cells sorted from blood. The TCR originated in a woman aged 18-29 years in good health. CDR3 sequence reads: CSDRQADTQYF. The CDR3 DNA reads as TGCAGTGATCGACAGGCAGATACGCAGTATTTT.